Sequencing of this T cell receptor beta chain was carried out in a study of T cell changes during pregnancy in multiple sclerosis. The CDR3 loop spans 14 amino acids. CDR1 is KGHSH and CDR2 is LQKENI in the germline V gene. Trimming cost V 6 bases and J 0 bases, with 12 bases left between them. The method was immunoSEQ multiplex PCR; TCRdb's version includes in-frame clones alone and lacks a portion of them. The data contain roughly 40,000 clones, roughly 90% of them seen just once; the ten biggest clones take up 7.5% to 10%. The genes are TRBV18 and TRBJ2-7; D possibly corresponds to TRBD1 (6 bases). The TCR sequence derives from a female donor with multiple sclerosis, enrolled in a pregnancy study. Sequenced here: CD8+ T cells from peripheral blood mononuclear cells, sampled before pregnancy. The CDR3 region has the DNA TGTGCCAGCTCGGGGGCAGGGGCCTCCTACGAGCAGTACTTC. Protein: CASSGAGASYEQYF.